The following is a T cell receptor beta chain sequence with its context. The record originates from a study of cytomegalovirus exposure and HLA in healthy donors. Repertoires were generated with immunoSEQ multiplex PCR, while TCRdb's copy carries only in-frame clones and drops some. In the table there are 95,000 to 150,000 clones, approximately 94% of which are singletons. V lost 1 base and J 5 bases, leaving 12 bases between the germline ends. The CDR3 consists of 14 residues. The germline CDR1 and CDR2 sequences are SGHTA and FQGNSA. The source is a man aged 18 to 30 in good health and CMV-seronegative. Sequencing was carried out using PBMCs. This chain links TRBV7-2 with TRBJ2-7; D is unclear. CDR3 loop: CASSLVGRNDEQYF. Here the CDR3 DNA reads TGTGCCAGCAGCTTAGTCGGCAGGAACGACGAGCAGTACTTC.